The next 8 T cell receptor beta chains were all read from a single sample in a study of T-cell reconstitution after alpha-beta-depleted transplantation in children (dated by TCRdb to the mid-2010s). Libraries were constructed by PCR. These reads were obtained on an Illumina HiSeq 2500. TCR library preparation used molecular barcoding, with unique molecular identifiers applied to normalize quantification of the TCRbeta repertoire. TCRdb reworked the public reads: Q25 trimming with fastp, MiXCR clone assembly, productive beta chains retained. Rows are unified per CDR3 protein, each entry keeping the most common DNA and genes. The sample table records roughly 500,000 distinct CDR3 sequences; around 18% of these occur just once. More than 2.5% of the sample comes from the top ten. This material consisted of PBMCs from the stem cell graft donor, taken from the stem cell graft. The receptors were sampled from a human donor who donated a stem cell graft to a child with acute lymphoblastic leukemia.

The rearrangement joins TRBV19 to TRBJ1-1; D is ambiguous. Per germline, CDR1 LNHDA and CDR2 SQIVND (reference sequence). CDR3 length equals 13 residues. The V and J ends lost 7 bases and 0 bases respectively, with 9 bases between them. CDR3 DNA sequence: TGTGCCAGTACTATCGCCGTGAACACTGAAGCTTTCTTT. This codes for CASTIAVNTEAFF.

This chain links TRBV20-1 with TRBJ2-7; 8 nucleotides agree with TRBD2. With V trimmed by 4 bases and J by 3 bases, 8 bases remained unmatched. The CDR3 runs to 14 residues. Per the germline V gene, CDR1 is DFQATT and CDR2 is SNEGSKA (reference sequence). This CDR3 reads CSATESGRIYEQYF. CDR3 DNA sequence: TGCAGTGCTACCGAGAGCGGGAGAATCTACGAGCAGTACTTC.

There are a few counts of this clonotype. This chain connects TRBV12-3 or TRBV12-4 to TRBJ2-5; no definite D call. The CDR3 length is 13 residues. V was trimmed by 1 base and J by 7 bases, leaving 10 bases between them. For the CDR3, the DNA is TGTGCCAGCAGTTTAGAACCTAGAAGGACCCAGTACTTC. Protein sequence: CASSLEPRRTQYF.

Note on this clonotype: The junction differs from germline at one of its ends, possibly a read error. This chain uses TRBV4-1 with TRBJ2-1; weak D call: TRBD1 (5 bases). Germline lookup yields CDR1 MGHRA and CDR2 YSYEKL. This CDR3 comprises 15 residues. The CDR3 nucleotides are TGCGCCAGCACGGTCCTGTGGACACCCTACAATGAGCAGTTCTTT. Amino acid sequence: CASTVLWTPYNEQFF.

V is TRBV10-1 and J is TRBJ2-1, with TRBD2 matching over 9 bases. Per germline, CDR1 WNHNN and CDR2 SYGVQD (reference sequence). V shed 2 bases and J 5 bases; nucleotides not matched to a gene: 4. The CDR3 runs to 15 residues. The CDR3 spells CASSEAGGRHNEQFF. The CDR3, as DNA: TGCGCCAGCAGTGAGGCGGGAGGGCGCCACAATGAGCAGTTCTTC.

Only a few counts were recorded for this clonotype. V is TRBV15 and J is TRBJ1-1, with D hard to call. V lost 5 bases and J lost 1, with 8 bases in between. The CDR3 runs to 13 residues. Looked up from germline, CDR1 is LNHNV and CDR2 is YYDKDF (reference sequence). The CDR3 DNA reads as TGTGCCACCAGCGCCAGTGCGAACACTGAAGCTTTCTTT. Translated, it gives CATSASANTEAFF.

This clonotype was observed a few times. The V gene is TRBV30, the J gene TRBJ2-1; D is unclear. The CDR3 has 10 amino acids. The germline V gene has CDR1 GTSNPN and CDR2 SVGIG (reference sequence). V dropped 5 bases and J dropped 7 bases, with 6 bases sitting between them. The CDR3 spells CAWLGNEQFF. The DNA for the CDR3 is TGTGCCTGGCTAGGTAATGAGCAGTTCTTC.

The chain couples TRBV10-3 to TRBJ1-3; D ambiguous. Germline V lookup: CDR1 ENHRY, CDR2 SYGVKD. V was clipped by 6 bases and J by 0 bases, with 6 bases between them. This CDR3 is built from 13 residues. This CDR3 reads CAIRDGSGNTIYF. DNA for the CDR3: TGTGCCATCAGGGACGGCTCTGGAAACACCATATATTTT.